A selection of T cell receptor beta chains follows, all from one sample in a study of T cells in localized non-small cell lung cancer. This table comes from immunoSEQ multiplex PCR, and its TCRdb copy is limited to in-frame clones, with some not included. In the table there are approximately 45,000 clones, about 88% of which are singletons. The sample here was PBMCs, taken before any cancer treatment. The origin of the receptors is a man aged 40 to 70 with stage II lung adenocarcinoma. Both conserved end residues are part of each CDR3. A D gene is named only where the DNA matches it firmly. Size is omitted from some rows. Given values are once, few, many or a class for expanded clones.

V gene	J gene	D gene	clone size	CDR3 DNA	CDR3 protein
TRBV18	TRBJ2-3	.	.	TGTGCCAGCTCACCTGACAGCTCCGATACGCAGTATTTT	CASSPDSSDTQYF
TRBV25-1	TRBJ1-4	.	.	TGTGCCAGCAGTAAACAGGGACTTCAAAATGAAAAACTGTTTTTT	CASSKQGLQNEKLFF
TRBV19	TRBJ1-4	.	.	TGTGCCAGTAGTATATCAAGGGGACGGGATGAAAAACTGTTTTTT	CASSISRGRDEKLFF
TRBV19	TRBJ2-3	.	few	TGTGCCAGTACCTCCGGGACTAGAAGCAGGGGGACGCAGTATTTT	CASTSGTRSRGTQYF
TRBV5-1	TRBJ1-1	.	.	TGCGCCAGCAGCTTCAGGGGAACGAACACTGAAGCTTTCTTT	CASSFRGTNTEAFF
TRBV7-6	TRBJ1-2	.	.	TGTGCCAGCAGCTTAGACTGGGGTGACGGCTACACCTTC	CASSLDWGDGYTF
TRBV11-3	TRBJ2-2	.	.	TGTGCCAGCAGCCTAGGCCTAGAGGGCACCGGGGAGCTGTTTTTT	CASSLGLEGTGELFF
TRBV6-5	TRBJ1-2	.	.	TGTGCCAGCAGTTATGGGGGGGGGAGCAACTATGGCTACACCTTC	CASSYGGGSNYGYTF
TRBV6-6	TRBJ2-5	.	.	TGTGCCAGCAGTTACTCCCAAGAGACCCAGTACTTC	CASSYSQETQYF
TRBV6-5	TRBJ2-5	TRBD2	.	TGTGCCAGCAGTGCGAATATAGCGGGGAGAAAGACCCAGTACTTC	CASSANIAGRKTQYF
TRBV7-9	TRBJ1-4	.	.	TGTGCCAGCAGCTCCCCAAAGGAGGTGACGGAAAAACTGTTTTTT	CASSSPKEVTEKLFF
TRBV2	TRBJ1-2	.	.	TGTGCCACCGAAGGCTACACCTTC	CATEGYTF
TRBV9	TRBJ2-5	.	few	TGTGCCAGCAGCGTAGAAGGGCCAGGGGAGACCCAGTACTTC	CASSVEGPGETQYF
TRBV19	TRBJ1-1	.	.	TGTGCCAGTAGTATAACAGGCCGGCAGAGAAAAACTGAAGCTTTCTTT	CASSITGRQRKTEAFF
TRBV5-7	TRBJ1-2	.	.	TGTGCCAGCAGCCCGGGGTCCATCCTATACTATGGCTACACCTTC	CASSPGSILYYGYTF
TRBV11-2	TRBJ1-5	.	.	TGTGCCAGCAGCCCACTGGGGGGAGTCTCGACTAAGGGCAATCAGCCCCAGCATTTT	CASSPLGGVSTKGNQPQHF
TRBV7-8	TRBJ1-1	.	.	TGTGCCAGCAGCTCTTATTTGGAAGCTTTCTTT	CASSSYLEAFF
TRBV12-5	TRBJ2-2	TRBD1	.	TGTGCTAGTGGCCCTCCTGACAGGGGGCCGGACGGGGAGCTGTTTTTT	CASGPPDRGPDGELFF
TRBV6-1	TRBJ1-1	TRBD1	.	TGTGCCAGCAGTGAAGCGCTTTGGGCAGGGGGCCGCACTGAAGCTTTCTTT	CASSEALWAGGRTEAFF